The 5 T cell receptor beta chains in this list originate from one sample, sequenced in a study of OX40 agonist ivuxolimab in advanced cancers. TCRdb's copy holds only in-frame clones and misses some; the assay was immunoSEQ multiplex PCR. This sample has about 28,000 clones; roughly 83% occur once, and the top ten carry roughly a quarter. Sample: CD4+ or CD8+ T cells sorted from blood, taken in a trial of the OX40 agonist ivuxolimab. Receptors were obtained from an adult with an advanced solid tumor such as melanoma, head and neck, liver or kidney cancer.

This sequence joins TRBV6-5 and TRBJ2-3; 8 positions match TRBD2. The V gene's germline CDR1 is MNHEY and CDR2 SVGAGI. The CDR3 is 14 amino acids. Trimming removed 4 bases from V and 6 bases from J; junction bases left unmatched: 6. The CDR3 DNA reads as TGTGCCAGCAGTTTGCTAGCGGGTACCGATACGCAGTATTTT. Encoded protein: CASSLLAGTDTQYF.

V gene TRBV29-1 combines with J gene TRBJ1-1, with D possibly being TRBD1 (6 bases). With 4 bases removed from V and 4 bases from J, the gap between germline ends came to 13 bases. The CDR3 runs to 13 residues. Germline CDR1 is SQVTM and CDR2 is ANQGSEA. Here the CDR3 reads CSVVWGGGTEAFF. The CDR3 DNA reads as TGCAGCGTTGTTTGGGGAGGGGGCACTGAAGCTTTCTTT.

V gene TRBV13 combines with J gene TRBJ1-1; no clear D gene. The germline V gene encodes CDR1 PRHDT and CDR2 FYEKMQ (reference sequence). This CDR3 spans 14 amino acids. V was trimmed by 5 bases and J by 0 bases, leaving 10 bases between them. The CDR3 bases are TGTGCCAGCAGCACTCGGCGTTTGAACACTGAAGCTTTCTTT. Its translation is CASSTRRLNTEAFF.

This rearrangement joins TRBV7-2 to TRBJ2-7, with 9 bases fitting TRBD2. Germline values: CDR1 SGHTA, CDR2 FQGNSA. V gave up 4 bases and J gave up 2 bases; unmatched junction bases: 12. CDR3 length: 17 residues. The CDR3 DNA sequence: TGTGCCAGCAGCTCATCGGGACTAGCCGTGGATACCTACGAGCAGTACTTC. It yields the protein CASSSSGLAVDTYEQYF.

This rearrangement joins TRBV6-8 to TRBJ2-7; D not resolved. V was pared by 4 bases and J by 3 bases, with 4 bases between. The CDR3 extends over 11 amino acids. The V gene's germline CDR1 is MNHGY and CDR2 SAAAGT. The CDR3 DNA sequence: TGTGCCAGCAGTTCTCGCTACGAGCAGTACTTC. It translates to CASSSRYEQYF.